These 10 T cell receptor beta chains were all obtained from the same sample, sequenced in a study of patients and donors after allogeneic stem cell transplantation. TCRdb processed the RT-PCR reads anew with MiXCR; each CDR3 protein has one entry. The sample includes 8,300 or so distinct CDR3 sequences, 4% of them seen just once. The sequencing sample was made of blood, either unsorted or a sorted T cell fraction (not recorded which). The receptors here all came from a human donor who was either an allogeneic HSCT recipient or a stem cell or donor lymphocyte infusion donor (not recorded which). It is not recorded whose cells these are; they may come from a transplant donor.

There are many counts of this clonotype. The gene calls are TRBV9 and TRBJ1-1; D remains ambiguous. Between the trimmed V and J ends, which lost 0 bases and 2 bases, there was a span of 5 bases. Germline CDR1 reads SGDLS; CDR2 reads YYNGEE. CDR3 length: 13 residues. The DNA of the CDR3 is TGTGCCAGCAGCGTAGACACAAACACTGAAGCTTTCTTT. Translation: CASSVDTNTEAFF.

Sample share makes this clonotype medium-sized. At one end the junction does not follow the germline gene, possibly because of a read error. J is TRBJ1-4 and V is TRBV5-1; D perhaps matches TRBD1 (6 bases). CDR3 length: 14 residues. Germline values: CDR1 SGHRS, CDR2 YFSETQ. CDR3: CASSAGQSKEKLFF. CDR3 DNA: TGCGCCAGCAGTGCCGGACAGTCTAAGGAAAAACTGTTTTTT.

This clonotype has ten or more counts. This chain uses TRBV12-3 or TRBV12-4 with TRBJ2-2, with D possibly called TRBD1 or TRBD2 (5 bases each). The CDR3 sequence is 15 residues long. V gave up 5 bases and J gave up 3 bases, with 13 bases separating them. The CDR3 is CASSPSGLYTGELFF. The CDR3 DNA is TGTGCCAGCAGTCCCTCGGGGCTCTACACCGGGGAGCTGTTTTTT.

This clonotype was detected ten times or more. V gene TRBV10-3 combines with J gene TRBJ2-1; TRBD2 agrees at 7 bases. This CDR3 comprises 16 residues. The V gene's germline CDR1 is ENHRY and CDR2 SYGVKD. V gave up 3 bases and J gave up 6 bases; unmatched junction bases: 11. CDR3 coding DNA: TGTGCCATCAGTGAAAGGCGGGAGATACCTCTCAATGAGCAGTTCTTC. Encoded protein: CAISERREIPLNEQFF.

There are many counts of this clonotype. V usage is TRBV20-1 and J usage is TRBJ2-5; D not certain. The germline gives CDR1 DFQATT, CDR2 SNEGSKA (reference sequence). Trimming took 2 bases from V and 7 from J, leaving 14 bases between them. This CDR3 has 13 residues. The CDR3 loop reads CSARPDSEGTQYF. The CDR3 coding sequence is TGCAGTGCTAGACCAGACTCCGAAGGGACCCAGTACTTC.

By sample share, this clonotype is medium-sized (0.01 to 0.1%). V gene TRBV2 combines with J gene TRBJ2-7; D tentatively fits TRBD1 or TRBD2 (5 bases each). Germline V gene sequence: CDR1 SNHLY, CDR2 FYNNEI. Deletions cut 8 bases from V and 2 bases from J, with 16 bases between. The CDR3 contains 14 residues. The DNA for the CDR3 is TGTGCCAGCGAAACCGGGGACGGCACCTACGAGCAGTACTTC. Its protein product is CASETGDGTYEQYF.

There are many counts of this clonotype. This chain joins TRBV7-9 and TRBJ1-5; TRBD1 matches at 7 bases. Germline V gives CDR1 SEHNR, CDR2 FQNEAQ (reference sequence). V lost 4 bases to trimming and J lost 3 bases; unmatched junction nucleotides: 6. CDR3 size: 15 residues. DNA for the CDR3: TGTGCCAGCAGCTCAACAGGGGTAACCAATCAGCCCCAGCATTTT. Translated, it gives CASSSTGVTNQPQHF.

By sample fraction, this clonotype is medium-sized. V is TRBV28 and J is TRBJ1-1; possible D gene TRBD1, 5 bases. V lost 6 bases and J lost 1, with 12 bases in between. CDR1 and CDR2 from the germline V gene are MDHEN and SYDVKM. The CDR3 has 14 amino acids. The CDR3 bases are TGTGCCAGCAGACCAACCGGGACGAACACTGAAGCTTTCTTT. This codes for CASRPTGTNTEAFF.

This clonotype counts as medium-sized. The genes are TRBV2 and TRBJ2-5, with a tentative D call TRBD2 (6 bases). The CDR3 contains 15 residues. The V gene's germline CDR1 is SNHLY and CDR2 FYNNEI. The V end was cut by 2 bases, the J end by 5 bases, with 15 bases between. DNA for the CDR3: TGTGCCAGCAGTGAACTACCGGCTAGCGTCGAGACCCAGTACTTC. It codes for CASSELPASVETQYF.

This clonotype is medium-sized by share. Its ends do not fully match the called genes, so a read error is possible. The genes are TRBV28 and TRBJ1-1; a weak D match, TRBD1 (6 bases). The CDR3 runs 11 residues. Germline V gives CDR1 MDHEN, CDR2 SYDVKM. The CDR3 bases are TGTGCCAGCAGTCTGTGGGACATCTACATCTTT. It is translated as CASSLWDIYIF. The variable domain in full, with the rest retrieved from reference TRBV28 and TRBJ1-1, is DVKVTQSSRYLVKRTGEKVFLECVQDMDHENMFWYRQDPGLGLRLIYFSYDVKMKEKGDIPEGYSVSREKKERFSLILESASTNQTSMYLCASSLWDIYIFGQGTRLTVV.